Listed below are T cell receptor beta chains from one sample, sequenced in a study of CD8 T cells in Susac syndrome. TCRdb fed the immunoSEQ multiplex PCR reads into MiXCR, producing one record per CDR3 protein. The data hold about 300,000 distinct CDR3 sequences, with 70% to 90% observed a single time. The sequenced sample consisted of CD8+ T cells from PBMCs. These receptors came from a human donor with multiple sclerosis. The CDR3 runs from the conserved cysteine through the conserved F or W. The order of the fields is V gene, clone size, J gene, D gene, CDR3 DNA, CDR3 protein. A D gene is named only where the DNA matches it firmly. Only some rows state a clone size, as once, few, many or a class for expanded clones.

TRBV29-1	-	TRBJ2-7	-	TGCAGCGTTGAAGTCTTGCACGAGCAGTACTTC	CSVEVLHEQYF
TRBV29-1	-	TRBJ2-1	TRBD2	TGCAGCATTGAAGGGGATCTAGCGGGAGGCCTGTACAATGAGCAGTTCTTC	CSIEGDLAGGLYNEQFF
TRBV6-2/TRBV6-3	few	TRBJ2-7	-	TGTGCCAGCAGTTACCCCACGACTAGAGGGTCATCCAACGAGCAGTACTTC	CASSYPTTRGSSNEQYF
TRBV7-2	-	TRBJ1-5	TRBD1	TGTGCCAGCAGCTCCTCTCTCCCCCCTGACAGGGTCGATCAGCCCCAGCATTTT	CASSSSLPPDRVDQPQHF
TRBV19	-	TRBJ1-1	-	TGTGCCAGTATAGGGTCCGCTGAAGCTTTCTTT	CASIGSAEAFF
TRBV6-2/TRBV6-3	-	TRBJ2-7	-	TGTGCCAGCAGTTACGGGGGCTGGGTCGAGCAGTACTTC	CASSYGGWVEQYF
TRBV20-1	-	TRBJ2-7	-	TGCAGTGCTAGAGATGGGGGCTACGAGCAGTACTTC	CSARDGGYEQYF
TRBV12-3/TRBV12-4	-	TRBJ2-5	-	TGTGCCAGCATGGCAGTTAACCAAGAGACCCAGTACTTC	CASMAVNQETQYF
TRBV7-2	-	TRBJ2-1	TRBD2	TGTGCCAGCAGCTTTGGACTAGCGGGATTCAATGAGCAGTTCTTC	CASSFGLAGFNEQFF
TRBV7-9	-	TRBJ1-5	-	TGTGCCAGCAGCTTAGGAGCGGGTGAGGGTCCGCATCAGCCCCAGCATTTT	CASSLGAGEGPHQPQHF
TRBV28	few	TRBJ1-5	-	TGTGCCAGCAGCCCGACAGTTTATAGCAATCAGCCCCAGCATTTT	CASSPTVYSNQPQHF
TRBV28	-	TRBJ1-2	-	TGTGCCAGCAGCCTATCGCTTGGCTATGGCTACACCTTC	CASSLSLGYGYTF
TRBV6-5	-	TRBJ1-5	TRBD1	TGTGCCAGCAGTTACAATCCTAGGACAGGGGGCGGGCTACAGCCCCAGCATTTT	CASSYNPRTGGGLQPQHF
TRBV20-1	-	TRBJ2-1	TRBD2	TGCAGTGCTAGAGGCGGGAGTTTCAATGAGCAGTTCTTC	CSARGGSFNEQFF
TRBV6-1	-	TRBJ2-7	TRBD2	TGTGCCAGCAGTACCCCGCCGGGACTAGCGGTCGGATGGTACGAGCAGTACTTC	CASSTPPGLAVGWYEQYF
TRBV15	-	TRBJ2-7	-	TGTGCCACCAGCAGGGGGGCGGGAGATTACGAGCAGTACTTC	CATSRGAGDYEQYF
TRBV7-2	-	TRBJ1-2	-	TGTGCCAGCAGCTTAGCGGGAGCTAACTATGGCTACACCTTC	CASSLAGANYGYTF
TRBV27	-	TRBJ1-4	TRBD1	TGTGCCAGCAAAGGACAGGGAACTAATACTGCAACTAATGAAAAACTGTTTTTT	CASKGQGTNTATNEKLFF
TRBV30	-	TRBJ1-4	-	TGTGCCTGGAGTGTACAGGAGGGACGCCCGCTTTTT	CAWSVQEGRPLF
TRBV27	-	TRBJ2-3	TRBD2	TGTGCCAGCAGTTCAATAGCGGGAGTGGGCATAGATACGCAGTATTTT	CASSSIAGVGIDTQYF
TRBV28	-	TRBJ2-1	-	TGTGCCTCCGGAGTCCTTAGCTCCTACAATGAGCAGTTCTTC	CASGVLSSYNEQFF
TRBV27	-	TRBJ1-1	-	TGTGCCAGCAGTCCTCACCCCGGGAGGAACACTGAAGCTTTCTTT	CASSPHPGRNTEAFF
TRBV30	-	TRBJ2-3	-	TGTGCCTTTGGGGGCTTGATCAAAGAACGCACAGATACGCAGTATTTT	CAFGGLIKERTDTQYF
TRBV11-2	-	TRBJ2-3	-	TGTGCCAGCACCCACTATTCAGATACGCAGTATTTT	CASTHYSDTQYF
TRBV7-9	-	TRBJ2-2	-	TGTGCCAGCATCCCTCGGCGGGGTAACACCGGGGAGCTGTTTTTT	CASIPRRGNTGELFF
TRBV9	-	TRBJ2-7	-	TGTGCCAGCAGCGAAGGCGGGCCTCTTACCAACGAGCAGTACTTC	CASSEGGPLTNEQYF
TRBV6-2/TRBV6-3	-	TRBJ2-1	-	TGTGCCAGCAGTTACTTCCTACCGACCGATGAGCAGTTCTTC	CASSYFLPTDEQFF
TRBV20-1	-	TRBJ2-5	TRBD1	TGCAGTGCTGGGAGAGAGGGGGCGGAGGAGACCCAGTACTTC	CSAGREGAEETQYF
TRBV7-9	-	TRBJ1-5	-	TGTGCCAGCAGCGGGGGGCCTCAGGAGAATCAGCCCCAGCATTTT	CASSGGPQENQPQHF
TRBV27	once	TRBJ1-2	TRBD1	TGTGCCAGCAGGGAGACAGGGCTCTCTGTCTTTGGCTACACCTTC	CASRETGLSVFGYTF
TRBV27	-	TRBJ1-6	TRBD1	TGTGCCAGCAGTTTTACTCAGGGGGCAAATTCACCCCTCCACTTT	CASSFTQGANSPLHF
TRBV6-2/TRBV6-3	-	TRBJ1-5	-	TGTGCCAGCAGTTACATGTTTTTATCCAGGGGAAGCAATCAGCCCCAGCATTTT	CASSYMFLSRGSNQPQHF
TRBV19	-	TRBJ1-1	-	TGTGCCAGTAGGGCGGGACACCGGCTTGCGGGAGCTTTCTTT	CASRAGHRLAGAFF
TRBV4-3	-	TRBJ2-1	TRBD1	TGCGCCAGCAGCCAAGACGGGGACAGGGACAACAATGAGCAGTTCTTC	CASSQDGDRDNNEQFF
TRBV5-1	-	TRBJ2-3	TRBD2	TGCGCCAGCAGCTTGGAACTAGCGGGAGGAATAGGGGGAGATACGCAGTATTTT	CASSLELAGGIGGDTQYF
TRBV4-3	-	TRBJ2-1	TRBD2	TGCGCCAGCAGCCAAGATCCCCAATCTCTTAGCGGGAGGACCTACAATGAGCAGTTCTTC	CASSQDPQSLSGRTYNEQFF
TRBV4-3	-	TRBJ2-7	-	TGCGCCAGCAGCCAAGATGCAGGGAGCTCCTACGAGCAGTACTTC	CASSQDAGSSYEQYF
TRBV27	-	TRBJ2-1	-	TGTGCCAGCACTCCCCGGCTTCAACCGGGACTCCAAGTGGAGCAGTTCTTC	CASTPRLQPGLQVEQFF
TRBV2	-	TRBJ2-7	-	TGTGCCAGCAGTGACCCCAACCTCGGGATCAAAACCTACGAGCAGTACTTC	CASSDPNLGIKTYEQYF
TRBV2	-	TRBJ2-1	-	TGTGCCAGCAGTGGGAGGGGGCACCCACCTTACAATGAGCAGTTCTTC	CASSGRGHPPYNEQFF
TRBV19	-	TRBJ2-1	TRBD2	TGTGCCAGTAGTATATGGCTAGCGGAAAATGAGCAGTTCTTC	CASSIWLAENEQFF
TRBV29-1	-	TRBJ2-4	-	TGCAGCGTTGTATCGACTAACGGAGCCATAGCCAAAAACATTCAGTACTTC	CSVVSTNGAIAKNIQYF
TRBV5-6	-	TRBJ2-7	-	TGTGCCAGCAGCCTTCAAGCCTACGAGCAGTACTTC	CASSLQAYEQYF
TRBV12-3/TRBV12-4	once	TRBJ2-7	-	TGTGCCAGCAGTTATGACCCTGCCGGCGGCTACGAGCAGTACTTC	CASSYDPAGGYEQYF
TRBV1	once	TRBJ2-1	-	TGCACCAGCAGCCAAGACCACCTACTAGCGGGAGGCCTAAGCTCCTACAATGAGCAGTTCTTC	CTSSQDHLLAGGLSSYNEQFF
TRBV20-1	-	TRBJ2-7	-	TGCAGTGCTATGGACCCAGGGGCACCCTACGAGCAGTACTTC	CSAMDPGAPYEQYF